The 32 T cell receptor beta chains below come from one sample, sequenced in a study of shared clonotypes between healthy human individuals. Profiled with immunoSEQ multiplex PCR; TCRdb holds only in-frame clones, not every one. There are a few million clones in the sample; 90% to 95% occur only once, and 0.39% lies in the top ten. The sample was naive CD4+ T cells from PBMCs. Subset specified: CD45RA+ positively selected. Receptors originate from a man aged 18 to 29 in good health. Some clones in this sample may be carry-over from other donors' samples.

DNA for the CDR3: TGTGCCAGCAGCGTAGATTCGGGAGTGGGGGAGACCCAGTACTTC. Translating it yields CASSVDSGVGETQYF. The V call is TRBV9, the J call TRBJ2-5; D may be TRBD2 (6 bases). The CDR3 spans 15 residues. Between the trimmed V and J ends, which lost 0 bases and 5 bases, there was a span of 14 bases. The V gene's germline CDR1 is SGDLS and CDR2 YYNGEE.

This clone was seen once. The V call is TRBV6-1, the J call TRBJ2-3; D is uncertain. V was clipped by 3 bases and J by 0 bases, with 10 bases between them. This CDR3 has 15 amino acids. The germline CDR1 and CDR2 sequences are MNHNS and SASEGT. The DNA for the CDR3 is TGTGCCAGCAGTGATAGGGCTTCTAGCACAGATACGCAGTATTTT. Translated, it gives CASSDRASSTDTQYF.

The chain is built from TRBV11-3 and TRBJ2-3, with 13 bases identical to TRBD2. The CDR3 has 17 amino acids. Germline lookup yields CDR1 SGHNT and CDR2 YENEEA. The V and J ends lost 5 bases and 0 bases, in that order; junction bases with no gene match: 5. CDR3 in DNA: TGTGCCAGCAGCAAAAGGACTAGCGGGGGAAGCACAGATACGCAGTATTTT. Translated, it gives CASSKRTSGGSTDTQYF.

A note on this clone: Germline is not matched at one junction end, which may reflect a read error. Other DNA sequences in the sample encode the same CDR3. This chain links TRBV18 with TRBJ1-3; a weak D match, TRBD1 (5 bases). This CDR3 comprises 16 residues. Germline loops: CDR1 KGHSH, CDR2 LQKENI. The CDR3 reads CASSPPGRGSGNTIYF. The CDR3 region has the DNA TGTGCCAGCTCGCCACCGGGACGGGGCTCTGGAAACACCATATATTTT.

The genes are TRBV27 and TRBJ2-4; 8 bases match TRBD1. With 7 bases clipped from V and 0 bases from J, the junction kept 14 bases outside the gene matches. The CDR3 is 18 residues long. Germline CDR1 is MNHEY and CDR2 is SMNVEV (reference sequence). CDR3 protein: CASKTWAGGELAKNIQYF. The CDR3 nucleotides are TGTGCCAGCAAGACGTGGGCAGGGGGCGAACTAGCCAAAAACATTCAGTACTTC.

V usage is TRBV7-2 and J usage is TRBJ2-7; a weak D match, TRBD2 (5 bases). This CDR3 is 13 amino acids long. The germline gives CDR1 SGHTA, CDR2 FQGNSA. V was cut by 7 bases and J by 4 bases, with 14 bases left in between. DNA for the CDR3: TGTGCCAGCACCCTTGGACGGGGTTACGAGCAGTACTTC. Its translation is CASTLGRGYEQYF.

The chain is built from TRBV6-5 and TRBJ2-3; D uncertain. Trimming took off 2 bases at V and 0 bases at J, with 9 bases between the two ends. Germline assignment: CDR1 MNHEY and CDR2 SVGAGI. The CDR3 extends over 15 amino acids. For the CDR3, the DNA is TGTGCCAGCAGTTACGCGTCCACTAGCACAGATACGCAGTATTTT. It yields the protein CASSYASTSTDTQYF.

V gene TRBV6-6 combines with J gene TRBJ1-1; TRBD1 might be the D (6 bases). Germline values: CDR1 MNHNY, CDR2 SVGAGI (reference sequence). V shed 4 bases and J shed 3 bases, with 12 bases lying between them. This CDR3 has 14 amino acids. The CDR3 reads CASSSETGDTEAFF. The CDR3 nucleotides read TGTGCCAGCAGTTCCGAGACAGGCGACACTGAAGCTTTCTTT.

The chain carries TRBV5-1 and TRBJ2-1; 7 bases agree with TRBD2. CDR1 and CDR2 from the germline V gene are SGHRS and YFSETQ. Unmatched junction bases numbered 5, after V lost 4 bases and J lost 1 base. The CDR3 consists of 15 residues. CDR3 protein: CASSPPSGSYNEQFF. The DNA of the CDR3 is TGCGCCAGCAGCCCGCCTAGCGGTTCCTACAATGAGCAGTTCTTC.

The CDR3: CASSYHSGNTIYF. Here the CDR3 DNA reads TGTGCCAGCAGCTATCACAGCGGAAACACCATATATTTT. The chain couples TRBV5-4 to TRBJ1-3; D is undetermined. Trimming pared 3 bases from V and 4 bases from J, leaving 8 bases between. This CDR3 is 13 amino acids long. Germline assignment: CDR1 SGHNT and CDR2 YYREEE (reference sequence).

This chain uses TRBV5-5 with TRBJ2-7; TRBD1 agrees at 7 bases. V lost 1 base, J lost 3 bases, and 10 bases stayed unmatched. The CDR3 contains 16 residues. In germline, CDR1 is SGHKS, CDR2 YYEKEE (reference sequence). CDR3 sequence: CASSLTLGQEFYEQYF. The DNA for the CDR3 is TGTGCCAGCAGCTTGACTCTTGGACAGGAATTCTACGAGCAGTACTTC.

This clone occurred a few times. Other DNA sequences of this sample code for an identical CDR3. The chain carries TRBV27 and TRBJ2-5; D possibly corresponds to TRBD2 (5 bases). The germline V and J ends were trimmed by 3 bases and 2 bases, with 7 bases remaining between them. CDR1 MNHEY and CDR2 SMNVEV come from the germline V gene (reference sequence). The CDR3 contains 13 residues. This chain's CDR3 is CASSFAGQETQYF. CDR3 bases: TGTGCCAGCAGTTTCGCGGGTCAAGAGACCCAGTACTTC.

Of note for this clone: Other DNA sequences in the sample encode the same CDR3. The CDR3 coding sequence is TGCAGCGTTGACAGAACCGGGGAGCTGTTTTTT. Protein sequence: CSVDRTGELFF. The chain uses TRBV29-1 and TRBJ2-2, with D uncertain. The CDR3 loop spans 11 amino acids. Germline values: CDR1 SQVTM, CDR2 ANQGSEA. Deletions cut 3 bases from V and 5 bases from J, with 4 bases between.

Worth noting for this clone: The junction departs from the called germline gene at one end, perhaps through a read error. This chain joins TRBV7-9 and TRBJ1-2; the D is unclear. From germline, CDR1 is SEHNR and CDR2 FQNEAQ (reference sequence). The CDR3 spans 12 residues. CDR3 protein: CASSIAPISYTF. In DNA, the CDR3 is TGTGCCAGCAGCATAGCCCCGATTAGCTACACCTTC.

The gene calls are TRBV7-2 and TRBJ2-2; TRBD1 might be the D (6 bases). CDR1 and CDR2 from the germline V gene are SGHTA and FQGNSA. Trimming shortened V by 5 bases and J by 2 bases, and 15 bases separated the two germline ends. The CDR3 extends over 16 amino acids. Here the CDR3 reads CASSIGQPQNTGELFF. For the CDR3, the DNA is TGTGCCAGCAGCATTGGACAGCCCCAAAACACCGGGGAGCTGTTTTTT.

The J gene is TRBJ1-2, the V gene TRBV28; D unclear. CDR3 length: 12 residues. The germline V gene has CDR1 MDHEN and CDR2 SYDVKM. V lost 6 bases and J lost 8, with 13 bases in between. CDR3 coding DNA: TGTGCCAGCAGATCTGACCGAGACGGCTACACCTTC. Protein sequence: CASRSDRDGYTF.

This clone was found many times. The rearrangement uses TRBV29-1 and TRBJ1-2, with a possible D match to TRBD1 (6 bases). Per germline, CDR1 SQVTM and CDR2 ANQGSEA. The CDR3 is 15 residues long. The V end was cut by 4 bases, the J end by 8 bases, with 23 bases between. CDR3 protein: CSVGLPFGGEGGYTF. For the CDR3, the DNA is TGCAGCGTTGGACTCCCTTTCGGGGGCGAAGGCGGCTACACCTTC.

The chain recombines TRBV7-9 with TRBJ2-1, with D maybe TRBD2 (5 bases). V was cut by 3 bases and J by 0 bases, with 12 bases left in between. Germline V gene lookup returns CDR1 SEHNR and CDR2 FQNEAQ (reference sequence). The CDR3 contains 16 residues. The CDR3 region is CASSFSRRSSYNEQFF. As DNA, the CDR3 is TGTGCCAGCAGCTTCTCCCGGAGGAGCTCCTACAATGAGCAGTTCTTC.

The chain recombines TRBV27 with TRBJ1-3; D perhaps matches TRBD1 (6 bases). V was cut by 4 bases and J by 4 bases, with 14 bases left in between. The CDR3 length is 15 residues. Per germline, CDR1 MNHEY and CDR2 SMNVEV (reference sequence). The CDR3 reads CASSSSGARGNTIYF. In DNA, the CDR3 is TGTGCCAGCAGTTCATCAGGGGCGAGGGGAAACACCATATATTTT.

The rearrangement links TRBV4-2 to TRBJ1-5; unclear D gene. The CDR3 is made up of 15 amino acids. Germline values: CDR1 LGHNA, CDR2 YNFKEQ. Between the trimmed V and J ends, which lost 0 bases and 1 base, there was a span of 7 bases. CDR3 residues: CASSQERHSNQPQHF. CDR3 sequence (DNA): TGTGCCAGCAGCCAAGAAAGGCACAGCAATCAGCCCCAGCATTTT.

This clone is a singleton in its sample. V gene TRBV7-8 combines with J gene TRBJ2-5, with a possible D match to TRBD1 (5 bases). The CDR3 consists of 14 residues. Germline V lookup: CDR1 SGHVS, CDR2 FQNEAQ. Trimming stripped 11 bases from V and 0 bases from J, with 16 bases between. The CDR3 nucleotides read TGTGCCGCTACTCGAAGGGGTAACCAAGAGACCCAGTACTTC. It translates to CAATRRGNQETQYF.

V usage is TRBV15 and J usage is TRBJ2-1, with 9 bases lining up with TRBD2. The germline CDR1 and CDR2 sequences are LNHNV and YYDKDF (reference sequence). This CDR3 is built from 17 residues. Trimming removed 0 bases from V and 2 bases from J; junction bases left unmatched: 5. The DNA of the CDR3 is TGTGCCACCAGCAGAGATCTACGCGGGAGGGCCTACAATGAGCAGTTCTTC. This gives the protein CATSRDLRGRAYNEQFF.

The J gene is TRBJ2-1, the V gene TRBV28, with D perhaps TRBD1 (6 bases). V was trimmed by 2 bases and J by 7 bases, leaving 18 bases between them. There are 16 residues in the CDR3. The V gene's germline CDR1 is MDHEN and CDR2 SYDVKM. This chain's CDR3 is CASSLPPGQIRNEQFF. DNA for the CDR3: TGTGCCAGCAGTTTACCCCCTGGACAGATTAGGAATGAGCAGTTCTTC.

The rearrangement links TRBV19 to TRBJ1-1; D may be TRBD1 (6 bases). The germline gives CDR1 LNHDA, CDR2 SQIVND (reference sequence). The V gene lost 2 bases and the J gene lost 0 bases, with 19 bases spanning the gap. The CDR3 consists of 18 residues. The CDR3 DNA sequence: TGTGCCAGTAGTATAATGGGGGGCCGCCCCCCCATGAACACTGAAGCTTTCTTT. It translates to CASSIMGGRPPMNTEAFF.

The V call is TRBV7-7, the J call TRBJ2-7; possible D gene TRBD2, 5 bases. The V and J ends lost 1 base and 6 bases respectively, with 10 bases between them. Germline V gene lookup returns CDR1 SSHAT and CDR2 FNYEAQ (reference sequence). The CDR3 has 13 amino acids. Written as DNA, the CDR3 is TGTGCCAGCAGCTTAGTTGAGGGTGGCGAGCAGTACTTC. It encodes CASSLVEGGEQYF.

This clone was detected only a few times. This rearrangement joins TRBV30 to TRBJ1-2; D unclear. This CDR3 contains 11 residues. V was cut by 2 bases and J by 7 bases, with 8 bases left in between. Germline loops: CDR1 GTSNPN, CDR2 SVGIG (reference sequence). This chain's CDR3 is CAWSTDFGYTF. CDR3 in DNA: TGTGCCTGGAGTACCGACTTTGGCTACACCTTC.

The chain's CDR3 is CASSLAIGGDYNEQFF. CDR3 nucleotides: TGTGCCAGCAGCTTAGCGATCGGAGGGGATTACAATGAGCAGTTCTTC. The chain links TRBV7-9 to TRBJ2-1; D is possibly TRBD2 (6 bases). Germline loops: CDR1 SEHNR, CDR2 FQNEAQ (reference sequence). The CDR3 has 16 residues. Trimming removed 0 bases from V and 4 bases from J, with 13 bases in between.

The chain has TRBV28 and TRBJ1-3; perhaps TRBD1 as D (5 bases). The CDR3 runs to 16 residues. The V end was cut by 7 bases, the J end by 0 bases, with 16 bases between. In germline, CDR1 is MDHEN, CDR2 SYDVKM. The CDR3 loop reads CASTPGGANSGNTIYF. In DNA form, the CDR3 reads TGTGCCAGCACCCCTGGTGGGGCAAACTCTGGAAACACCATATATTTT.

Details on this clone: Other DNA sequences in this sample translate to the same CDR3. The chain joins TRBV4-3 to TRBJ2-3; D unclear. Germline assignment: CDR1 LGHNA and CDR2 YSLEER. There are 11 residues in the CDR3. The V gene lost 3 bases and the J gene lost 6 bases, with 4 bases spanning the gap. This CDR3 reads CASSQGDTQYF. The CDR3 DNA sequence: TGCGCCAGCAGCCAGGGGGATACGCAGTATTTT.

The rearrangement joins TRBV14 to TRBJ1-4, with D unclear. V dropped 4 bases and J dropped 5 bases, with 11 bases sitting between them. The CDR3 is 14 amino acids. Germline loops: CDR1 SGHDN, CDR2 FVKESK. CDR3 region: CASSPRALNEKLFF. DNA of the CDR3: TGTGCCAGCAGCCCCCGGGCCTTAAATGAAAAACTGTTTTTT.

The CDR3 loop is CASSVAVGAYNEQFF. The CDR3 DNA follows: TGTGCCAGCAGTGTCGCTGTTGGGGCCTACAATGAGCAGTTCTTC. V gene TRBV6-4 combines with J gene TRBJ2-1; D is uncertain. This CDR3 spans 15 amino acids. The V gene's germline CDR1 is MRHNA and CDR2 SNTAGT. The V end lost 4 bases, the J end lost 2 bases, and 12 bases lay between the germline ends.

The V and J genes are TRBV5-1 and TRBJ2-6, with D maybe TRBD1 (5 bases). Germline CDR1 and CDR2: SGHRS and YFSETQ. Trimming cost V 0 bases and J 2 bases, with 15 bases left between them. CDR3 size: 18 residues. The CDR3 region is CASSLAIDSLTGANVLTF. CDR3 nucleotides: TGCGCCAGCAGCTTGGCCATCGACAGCCTAACTGGGGCCAACGTCCTGACTTTC.